Each of the 15 T cell receptor beta chains below was sequenced from the same sample in a study of T cell responses to AZD1222 COVID-19 vaccine. Measured with immunoSEQ multiplex PCR; TCRdb has only the in-frame clones, and not every one. This repertoire shows over 100,000 clones, roughly 86% found once; its top ten account for 2.5% to 4%. The source material was peripheral blood, sampled 28 days after the second dose of the MenACWY control vaccine. The receptors stem from an adult who received the MenACWY meningococcal vaccine as a control.

V gene TRBV14 combines with J gene TRBJ1-2; D is undetermined. Germline loops: CDR1 SGHDN, CDR2 FVKESK. This CDR3 spans 13 amino acids. Trimming took 0 bases from V and 4 from J, leaving 6 bases between them. The CDR3 is CASSQDLSYGYTF. In DNA, the CDR3 is TGTGCCAGCAGCCAAGATCTTAGCTATGGCTACACCTTC.

The chain carries TRBV5-1 and TRBJ1-1, with 7 nucleotides matching TRBD1. CDR3 length: 17 residues. Unmatched junction bases numbered 12, after V lost 2 bases and J lost 2 bases. CDR1 is SGHRS and CDR2 is YFSETQ in the germline V gene. This chain's CDR3 is CASSFGNTGEVNTEAFF. As DNA, the CDR3 is TGCGCCAGCAGCTTTGGGAACACAGGGGAGGTCAACACTGAAGCTTTCTTT.

V and J are TRBV12-3 or TRBV12-4 and TRBJ2-2, with D uncertain. The CDR3 is 12 amino acids. Trimming left V 6 bases short and J 1 base short, with 3 bases between. This CDR3 is CASRQNTGELFF. CDR3 DNA: TGTGCCAGCAGGCAGAACACCGGGGAGCTGTTTTTT.

This clone was recorded once. V is TRBV4-3 and J is TRBJ1-5; no clear D. CDR1 is LGHNA, CDR2 YSLEER, per germline. The CDR3 extends over 12 amino acids. Trimming removed 0 bases from V and 7 bases from J, with 4 bases in between. The CDR3 is CASSQEAQPQHF. CDR3 DNA: TGCGCCAGCAGCCAAGAGGCACAGCCCCAGCATTTT.

CDR3 in DNA: TGCGCCAGCAGCCCCGGGGGGGCGAGGGTAGGGGTTGAAAAACTGTTTTTT. It is translated as CASSPGGARVGVEKLFF. V is TRBV4-1 and J is TRBJ1-4, with D maybe TRBD1 (6 bases). Between the trimmed V and J ends, which lost 4 bases and 7 bases, there was a span of 22 bases. This CDR3 contains 17 residues. CDR1 and CDR2 (germline): MGHRA, YSYEKL.

V gene TRBV10-3 combines with J gene TRBJ2-1; D is possibly TRBD2 (6 bases). The CDR3 has 15 residues. CDR1 ENHRY and CDR2 SYGVKD come from the germline V gene. V dropped 4 bases and J dropped 3 bases, with 13 bases sitting between them. The CDR3 nucleotides are TGTGCCATCAGTGGGGGCGGGGCCGGCTACAATGAGCAGTTCTTC. Translated: CAISGGGAGYNEQFF.

The chain has TRBV5-4 and TRBJ1-1, with D possibly TRBD1 on 5 matching bases. The V and J ends lost 3 bases and 10 bases respectively, with 22 bases between them. CDR1 SGHNT and CDR2 YYREEE come from the germline V gene (reference sequence). This CDR3 contains 15 residues. CDR3 coding DNA: TGTGCCAGCAGCTCTTTTTCCGGGACCGCCACCTCAGCTTTCTTT. It codes for CASSSFSGTATSAFF.

The chain carries TRBV7-6 and TRBJ2-3, with D hard to call. V was cut by 6 bases and J by 7 bases, with 14 bases left in between. CDR1 is SGHVS, CDR2 FNYEAQ, per germline. This CDR3 has 13 amino acids. This chain's CDR3 is CASSETAGNTQYF. The CDR3 DNA is TGTGCCAGCAGTGAGACGGCAGGAAATACGCAGTATTTT.

The J gene is TRBJ2-7, the V gene TRBV4-1; the match to TRBD2 covers 7 bases. The junction had 5 bases not matched to a gene; V was cut back by 3 bases and J by 3 bases. The CDR3 runs 14 residues. In germline, CDR1 is MGHRA, CDR2 YSYEKL. Written as DNA, the CDR3 is TGCGCCAGCAGCCAGGGGGGGTCCCTCTACGAGCAGTACTTC. Its translation is CASSQGGSLYEQYF.

V usage is TRBV6-5 and J usage is TRBJ1-2; D remains ambiguous. Germline V gene data show CDR1 as MNHEY and CDR2 as SVGAGI. V was clipped by 6 bases and J by 7 bases, with 12 bases between them. This CDR3 is built from 12 residues. The CDR3 DNA sequence: TGTGCCAGCAGGGCCGACTTCTCTGGCTACACCTTC. Its protein is CASRADFSGYTF.

The sample holds one count of this clone. This chain joins TRBV2 and TRBJ2-5; tentatively, D is TRBD2 (6 bases). Per germline, CDR1 SNHLY and CDR2 FYNNEI. CDR3 size: 15 residues. V shed 11 bases and J shed 6 bases, with 25 bases lying between them. CDR3 in amino acids: CAGRSGGAPGKTQYF. CDR3 coding DNA: TGTGCCGGACGGTCGGGCGGGGCCCCGGGGAAGACCCAGTACTTC. Using reference TRBV2 and TRBJ2-5 for the parts outside the CDR3, the full variable domain is EPEVTQTPSHQVTQMGQEVILRCVPISNHLYFYWYRQILGQKVEFLVSFYNNEISEKSEIFDDQFSVERPDGSNFTLKIRSTKLEDSAMYFCAGRSGGAPGKTQYFGPGTRLLVL.

V usage is TRBV10-3 and J usage is TRBJ1-1, with a possible D match to TRBD1 (5 bases). The ends were cut back, 1 base at V and 5 bases at J, with 8 bases in the middle. Germline V gene lookup returns CDR1 ENHRY and CDR2 SYGVKD. This CDR3 has 13 residues. CDR3 amino acids: CAISEYGATEAFF. CDR3 in DNA: TGTGCCATCAGTGAGTATGGGGCAACTGAAGCTTTCTTT.

This chain uses TRBV28 with TRBJ2-7, with 10 nucleotides matching TRBD1. The CDR3 sequence is 15 residues long. The V gene end was trimmed by 5 bases and the J gene end by 3 bases; junction bases not matched to a gene: 7. Germline V gene data show CDR1 as MDHEN and CDR2 as SYDVKM. The CDR3: CASSLSGTGDYEQYF. DNA of the CDR3: TGTGCCAGCAGTCTCTCCGGGACAGGGGACTACGAGCAGTACTTC.

The chain uses TRBV6-1 and TRBJ2-1; TRBD1 agrees at 7 bases. CDR3 length: 17 residues. With V trimmed by 4 bases and J by 3 bases, 12 bases remained unmatched. Germline V gives CDR1 MNHNS, CDR2 SASEGT. This chain's CDR3 is CASSGPQGSLLYNEQFF. CDR3 nucleotides: TGTGCCAGCAGTGGACCACAGGGGTCCCTTCTCTACAATGAGCAGTTCTTC.

The chain is built from TRBV28 and TRBJ1-4; the D is unclear. The CDR3 loop spans 15 amino acids. The V end lost 6 bases, the J end lost 0 bases, and 11 bases lay between the germline ends. Germline V gene sequence: CDR1 MDHEN, CDR2 SYDVKM. The CDR3 reads CASRPHSATNEKLFF. CDR3 nucleotide sequence: TGTGCCAGCAGACCGCACAGTGCAACTAATGAAAAACTGTTTTTT.